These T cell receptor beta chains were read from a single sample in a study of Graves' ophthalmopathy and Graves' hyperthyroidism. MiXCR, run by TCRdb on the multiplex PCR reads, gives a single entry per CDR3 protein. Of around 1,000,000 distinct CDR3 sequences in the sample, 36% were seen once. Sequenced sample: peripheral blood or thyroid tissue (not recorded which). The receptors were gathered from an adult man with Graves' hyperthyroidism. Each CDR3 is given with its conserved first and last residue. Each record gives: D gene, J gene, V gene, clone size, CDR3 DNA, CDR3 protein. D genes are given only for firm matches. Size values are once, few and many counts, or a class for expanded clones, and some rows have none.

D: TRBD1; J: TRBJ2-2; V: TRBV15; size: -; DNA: TGTGCCACCAGCAGAGTTGGGACAGGGGCGCTGAACACCGGGGAGCTGTTTTTT; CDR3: CATSRVGTGALNTGELFF
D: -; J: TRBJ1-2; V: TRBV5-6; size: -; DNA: TGTGCCAGCAGCTTTGAAAATGGGCTCTATGGCTACACCTTC; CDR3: CASSFENGLYGYTF
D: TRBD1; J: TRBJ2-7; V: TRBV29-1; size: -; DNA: TGCAGCGACCTCTCCCGGGACAGTCTTTCCTACGAGCAGTACTTC; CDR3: CSDLSRDSLSYEQYF
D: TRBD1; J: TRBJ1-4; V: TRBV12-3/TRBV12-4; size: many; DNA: TGTGCCAGCAGAACCGGGACAGGGAATGAAAAACTGTTTTTT; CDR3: CASRTGTGNEKLFF
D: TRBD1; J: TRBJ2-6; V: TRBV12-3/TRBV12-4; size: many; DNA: TGTGCCAGCAGGACAGACCGCTGGGACAGGGTTGGGGCCAACGTCCTGACTTTC; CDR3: CASRTDRWDRVGANVLTF
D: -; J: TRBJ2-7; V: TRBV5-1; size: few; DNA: TGCGCCAGCAGACTTGGGCCCGGATCCTACGAGCAGTACTTC; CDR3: CASRLGPGSYEQYF
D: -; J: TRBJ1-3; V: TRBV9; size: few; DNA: TGTGCCAGCAGCCAAGATCCGGGGGGCGTCACCATATATTTT; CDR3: CASSQDPGGVTIYF
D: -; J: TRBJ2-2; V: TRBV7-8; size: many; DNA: TGTGCCAGCAGCCCTATGGTTCTGAGCGGAATGACCGGGGAGCTGTTTTTT; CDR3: CASSPMVLSGMTGELFF
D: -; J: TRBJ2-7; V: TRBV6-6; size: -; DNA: TGTGCCAGCAGCAGAACTAGCAGGAGCTACGAGCAGTACTTC; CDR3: CASSRTSRSYEQYF
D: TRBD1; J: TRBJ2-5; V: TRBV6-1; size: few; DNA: TGTGCCAGCAGGACCCTTGGCACAGGGGTAGAGACCCAGTACTTC; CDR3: CASRTLGTGVETQYF
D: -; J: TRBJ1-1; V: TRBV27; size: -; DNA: TGTGCCAGCAGTTATTCGATGATCGAGACCACTGAAGCTTTCTTT; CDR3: CASSYSMIETTEAFF
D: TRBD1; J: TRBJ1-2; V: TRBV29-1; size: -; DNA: TGCAGCTTCCCGGACAGGGCGCATGGCTACACCTTC; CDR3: CSFPDRAHGYTF
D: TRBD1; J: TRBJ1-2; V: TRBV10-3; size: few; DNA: TGTGCCAGCAGTTACCAAAGGGACAGGAGGGCGTATCACTATGGCTACACCTTC; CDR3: CASSYQRDRRAYHYGYTF
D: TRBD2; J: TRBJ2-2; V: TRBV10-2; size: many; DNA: TGCGCCAGCATGTTGAGCGGGGGGGCGCCCGGGGAGCTGTTTTTT; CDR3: CASMLSGGAPGELFF
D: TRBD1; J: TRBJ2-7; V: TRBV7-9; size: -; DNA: TGTGCCAGCAGCTCGACTAGACAGGGGACGTGCGAGCAGTACTTC; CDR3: CASSSTRQGTCEQYF
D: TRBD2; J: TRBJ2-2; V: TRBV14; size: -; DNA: TGTGCCAGCGGGAGACTAGCGGGAGTTGCCGGGGAGCTGTTTTTT; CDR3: CASGRLAGVAGELFF
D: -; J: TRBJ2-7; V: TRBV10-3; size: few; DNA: TGTGCCATCAGGGAGACAGGATTTCGTTACGAGCAGTACTTC; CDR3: CAIRETGFRYEQYF
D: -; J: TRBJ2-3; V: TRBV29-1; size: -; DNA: TGCAGCGTTGAAGGCGACCACACAGATACGCAGTATTTT; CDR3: CSVEGDHTDTQYF
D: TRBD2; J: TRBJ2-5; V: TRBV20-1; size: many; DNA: TGCAGTGCACTAGGATCTAGCGGGAGCTTGGAGACCCAGTACTTC; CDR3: CSALGSSGSLETQYF
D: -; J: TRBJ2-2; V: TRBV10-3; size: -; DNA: TGTGCCATCAGTGAGAGGCAGACGAACACCGGGGAGCTGTCTTGG; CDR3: CAISERQTNTGELSW
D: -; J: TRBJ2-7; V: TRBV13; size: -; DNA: TGTGCCAGCAGCCAGACGGACACCACCTACGGGCAGTACTTC; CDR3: CASSQTDTTYGQYF
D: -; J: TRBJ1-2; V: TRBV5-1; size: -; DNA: TGCGCCAGCAGCCAAGAGACGGCAGGGCTACTCTATGGCTACACCTTC; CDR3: CASSQETAGLLYGYTF
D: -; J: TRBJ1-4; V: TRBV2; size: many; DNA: TGTGCCAGCGTTGAGGGGCGAGTCGAAAAACTGTTTTTT; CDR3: CASVEGRVEKLFF
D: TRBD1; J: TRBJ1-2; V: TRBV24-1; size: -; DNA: TGTGCCACCAGTGATCTCGGACAGGGGCTACAAGATGGCTACACCTTC; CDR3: CATSDLGQGLQDGYTF
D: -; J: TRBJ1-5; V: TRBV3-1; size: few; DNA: TGTGCCAGCAGCCGAGAAGGAGGGAATCAGCCCCAGCATTTT; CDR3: CASSREGGNQPQHF
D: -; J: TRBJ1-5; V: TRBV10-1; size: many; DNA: TGCGCCAGCAGTGAACAGGTCGGTCAGCCCCAGCATTTT; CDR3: CASSEQVGQPQHF
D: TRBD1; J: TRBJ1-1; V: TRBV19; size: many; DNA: TGTGCCAGTAGTATAGCCGACAGGGACACTGAAGCTTTCTTT; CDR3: CASSIADRDTEAFF
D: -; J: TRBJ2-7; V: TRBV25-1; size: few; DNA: TGTGCCAGCAGTGGATACAGGGCCTACGAGCAGTACTTC; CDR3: CASSGYRAYEQYF
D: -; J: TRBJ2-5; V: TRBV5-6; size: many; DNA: TGTGCCAGCAGCTTGGGACAGCGGACCCAGTACTTC; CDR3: CASSLGQRTQYF
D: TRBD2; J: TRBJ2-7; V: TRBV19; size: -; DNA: TGTGCCACCGGGAGGAGCTCCTACGAGCAGTACTTC; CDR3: CATGRSSYEQYF